This T cell receptor beta chain was identified during a study of control samples from healthy donors and cancer patients. Produced via immunoSEQ multiplex PCR; TCRdb's table is partial and in-frame only. The sample lists about 60,000 clones, 80% to 95% seen once, with 1.7% in the top ten. Sequencing input: PBMCs. This TCR came from a man in his forties with colorectal cancer.

CDR3 loop: CASSMGGMAVLNTEAFF. The CDR3 DNA reads as TGTGCCAGTAGTATGGGGGGTATGGCGGTTTTGAACACTGAAGCTTTCTTT. This chain connects TRBV19 to TRBJ1-1, with D tentatively TRBD1 (5 bases). Per germline, CDR1 LNHDA and CDR2 SQIVND (reference sequence). The CDR3 runs to 17 residues. V dropped 3 bases and J dropped 0 bases, with 17 bases sitting between them.